This TCR beta chain was identified during a study of identical twins. Findings and caveats of the study: Twins' surplus sharing was weaker for beta out-of-frame sequences.

Germline assignment: CDR1 SGHDN and CDR2 FVKESK. CDR3 size: 16 residues. MiXCR was run by TCRdb on the 5' RACE reads, yielding one entry per CDR3 protein. The repertoire holds 1.5 million to 2 million distinct CDR3 sequences, with roughly a third as singletons. A remark on this clonotype: Its specificity is not known.

The sample consisted of cord blood. The receptor comes from a newborn girl in good health. The rearrangement joins TRBV14 to TRBJ2-1; 8 bases agree with TRBD2. TRBJ2-7 explains the end of the DNA better; the J call may be wrong. The CDR3 DNA follows: TGTGCCAGCAGCCCGGGACTAGTGCTCAACTACAATGAGCAGTACTTC. Translation: CASSPGLVLNYNEQYF.